What follows describes a single T cell receptor beta chain. Its target is not known. The sample is drawn from a study of graft-versus-host responses after intestinal transplantation. With V trimmed by 2 bases and J by 8 bases, 8 bases remained unmatched. Germline V gene data show CDR1 as MNHNS and CDR2 as SASEGT. The CDR3 runs 16 residues. Data came from immunoSEQ multiplex PCR; TCRdb stores just in-frame clones and leaves some out. Of approximately 68,000 clones listed, 90% are singletons. General study results and limits: With peak circulating GvH clone levels came an association with early post-transplant HvG declines. There were GvH clones found in recipient marrow, and some of them appeared first in ileum or blood.

J is TRBJ1-6 and V is TRBV6-1; TRBD1 matches 8 bases. Sequencing was performed on unstimulated CD8+ T cells sorted from spleen or lymph node cells, taken before transplant. The source of this sequence is a human donor who was the organ donor for an intestinal transplant. CDR3 amino acids: CASSELLGQGDSPLHF. The CDR3 coding sequence is TGTGCCAGCAGTGAACTCCTCGGACAGGGTGATTCACCCCTCCACTTT.